This entry describes one TCR beta chain. The data were obtained in a study of blood T cell repertoires in COVID-19. Study as a whole: The study drew acute and convalescent COVID-19 samples from the United States, Italy and Spain.

In the authors' methods: Amplification of reference gene primers provided the estimated nucleated cell counts. Repertoires were generated with immunoSEQ multiplex PCR, while TCRdb's copy carries only in-frame clones and drops some. V, J and clone size reflect that table, while D and trimming were determined from the DNA. The table lists 300,000 to 400,000 clones, approximately 86% of them singletons, with roughly 7.2% in the top ten. CDR1 and CDR2 (germline): LNHDA, SQIVND (reference sequence). V lost 7 bases and J 6 bases, leaving 18 bases between the germline ends. The CDR3 is 14 amino acids. The specimen sequenced was peripheral blood. The V and J genes are TRBV19 and TRBJ1-1, with D hard to call. The sequence was obtained from an older woman with COVID-19, enrolled during active disease. CDR3 nucleotides: TGTGCCAGTACCCCTACGACTGTCCGGCCTGAAGCTTTCTTT. This sequence encodes CASTPTTVRPEAFF.